The clone carrying this T cell receptor beta chain has just a few counts. This sample was taken from a study of blood T cell repertoires in COVID-19. As for the study in general: Material from acute and convalescent COVID-19 was sourced from the United States, Italy and Spain. T cells, B-cell-depleted T cells, or PBMCs provided the cDNA or gDNA that served as material.

This CDR3 has 14 residues. From germline, CDR1 is SGHKS and CDR2 YYEKEE (reference sequence). The junction had 4 bases not matched to a gene; V was cut back by 3 bases and J by 8 bases. Original analysis: Reference gene primer amplification in the assay estimated nucleated cell counts. Here immunoSEQ multiplex PCR was the method, and the copy in TCRdb shows in-frame clones only, minus some. The V and J calls and clone size are taken from that table; D and trimming were inferred from the DNA. The table records 150,000 or so clones, just under 85% of them present only once. This receptor was identified in a woman aged 80 or over with acute or convalescent COVID-19. The sample taken for sequencing was peripheral blood. The chain couples TRBV5-5 to TRBJ1-6, with TRBD1 matching 8 bases. CDR3 amino acids: CASSSGQGDSPLHF. The CDR3 DNA reads as TGTGCCAGCAGCTCCGGACAGGGTGATTCACCCCTCCACTTT.